Listed below are T cell receptor beta chains from one sample, sequenced in a study of beta chain features in type 1 diabetes. Method: immunoSEQ multiplex PCR; TCRdb's copy keeps in-frame clones and lacks some. Altogether fewer than 900,000 clones are present, roughly a sixth being singletons, with the ten largest covering 0.023%. Sequenced sample: naive CD4+ T cells from blood. The source is a woman aged 18-35 years in good health. The CDR3 runs from the conserved cysteine through the conserved F or W. The D gene is left open where the match is weak. Some rows have no size entry. The others give once, few or many, or a class for an expanded clone.

cdr3_aa,cdr3_nt,v_call,j_call,d_call,clone_size
CASSVAGGPQETQYF,TGTGCCAGCAGTGTAGCGGGAGGGCCCCAAGAGACCCAGTACTTC,TRBV25-1,TRBJ2-5,TRBD2,few
CASRQGPNQPQHF,TGTGCCAGTAGACAGGGACCCAATCAGCCCCAGCATTTT,TRBV19,TRBJ1-5,NA,NA
CSRVSGETQYF,TGCAGCAGAGTATCGGGGGAGACCCAGTACTTC,TRBV20-1,TRBJ2-5,NA,NA
CAISEPTGAPWVF,TGTGCCATCAGTGAGCCGACAGGGGCCCCCTGGGTCTTC,TRBV10-3,TRBJ2-1,TRBD1,NA
CASSPIAETQYF,TGTGCCAGCAGCCCTATCGCCGAGACCCAGTACTTC,TRBV7-2,TRBJ2-5,NA,NA
CASSETRTGGSGANVLTF,TGTGCCAGCAGTGAAACCCGGACAGGGGGATCTGGGGCCAACGTCCTGACTTTC,TRBV2,TRBJ2-6,TRBD1,few
CASSYSGGSYEQYF,TGTGCCAGCAGTTACTCAGGAGGCTCCTACGAGCAGTACTTC,TRBV6-5,TRBJ2-7,NA,NA
CASSQTGDVSEQYF,TGTGCCAGCAGCCAGACAGGAGATGTCTCCGAGCAGTACTTC,TRBV4-2,TRBJ2-7,NA,NA
CASSQGQSYEQYF,TGTGCCAGCAGTCAGGGACAGTCCTACGAGCAGTACTTC,TRBV28,TRBJ2-7,TRBD1,NA
CASSSSGSLNIQYF,TGTGCCAGCAGTTCCAGCGGGAGTCTAAACATTCAGTACTTC,TRBV5-4,TRBJ2-4,TRBD2,few